Each of the 21 T cell receptor beta chains below was sequenced from the same sample in a study of blood T cell repertoires in COVID-19. The repertoire was sequenced with immunoSEQ multiplex PCR; TCRdb's copy has only in-frame clones and lacks some. Of hundreds of thousands of clones detected, roughly 80% appear once; the ten largest clones hold roughly 8%. The sample comprised peripheral blood. The receptors here all came from an elderly woman with COVID-19, enrolled during active disease.

This clone has more than one count but fewer than ten. This chain connects TRBV2 to TRBJ2-7, with a tentative D call TRBD2 (7 bases). The germline V and J ends were trimmed by 6 bases and 2 bases, with 20 bases remaining between them. Germline lookup yields CDR1 SNHLY and CDR2 FYNNEI. The CDR3 spans 16 residues. In DNA form, the CDR3 reads TGTGCCAGCAGGAAGGGAGGGGGTCGAGAGGCCTACGAGCAGTACTTC. This gives the protein CASRKGGGREAYEQYF.

This clone was picked up a small number of times. This chain uses TRBV5-1 with TRBJ1-1, with 10 bases fitting TRBD1. Germline assignment: CDR1 SGHRS and CDR2 YFSETQ. CDR3 size: 14 residues. The J segment lost 6 bases and the V segment lost 2 bases, leaving 4 bases of the junction unmatched. CDR3 loop: CASSFGTGVPEAFF. In DNA form, the CDR3 reads TGCGCCAGCAGCTTCGGGACAGGGGTCCCTGAAGCTTTCTTT.

The chain has TRBV7-3 and TRBJ2-7; 9 bases fit TRBD1. There are 15 residues in the CDR3. With V trimmed by 4 bases and J by 6 bases, 10 bases remained unmatched. Germline V gene sequence: CDR1 SGHTA, CDR2 FQGTGA. The CDR3: CASSYAGTGISEQYF. The DNA of the CDR3 is TGTGCCAGCAGCTACGCCGGGACAGGGATTAGCGAGCAGTACTTC.

V usage is TRBV9 and J usage is TRBJ2-6, with a tentative D call TRBD1 (6 bases). CDR1 and CDR2 from the germline V gene are SGDLS and YYNGEE. Trimming removed 7 bases at V and 4 bases at J, with 15 bases between. The CDR3 is 15 amino acids. The CDR3 sequence is CASGRGSLGANVLTF. The CDR3 DNA sequence: TGTGCCAGCGGTAGGGGGTCTCTCGGGGCCAACGTCCTGACTTTC.

The sample holds one count of this clone. The chain uses TRBV2 and TRBJ1-4, with 7 bases lining up with TRBD1. This CDR3 has 14 residues. CDR1 is SNHLY and CDR2 is FYNNEI in the germline V gene. With 8 bases clipped from V and 8 bases from J, the junction kept 11 bases outside the gene matches. CDR3: CASLLGQAGEKLFF. In DNA form, the CDR3 reads TGTGCCAGCCTTCTAGGACAGGCGGGAGAAAAACTGTTTTTT.

The CDR3 protein is CASANMGQLNQPQHF. The CDR3 DNA reads TGTGCCAGCGCTAATATGGGACAACTTAATCAGCCCCAGCATTTT. The chain carries TRBV19 and TRBJ1-5; D may be TRBD1 (6 bases). The germline V and J ends were trimmed by 9 bases and 4 bases, with 19 bases remaining between them. Germline CDR1 LNHDA, CDR2 SQIVND (reference sequence). The CDR3 contains 15 residues.

V and J are TRBV28 and TRBJ2-5, with TRBD1 as a possible D gene (6 bases). The CDR3 is made up of 14 amino acids. Germline CDR1 is MDHEN and CDR2 is SYDVKM. The V end lost 4 bases, the J end lost 3 bases, and 12 bases lay between the germline ends. The CDR3 sequence: CASSSPTGKETQYF. The CDR3 bases are TGTGCCAGCAGTTCTCCCACAGGGAAAGAGACCCAGTACTTC.

With regard to this clone: The sample has other DNA sequences that encode this CDR3 too. The CDR3 coding sequence is TGTGCCAGTAGTATGGGACAGGGGGCCGAAGCTTTCTTT. Amino acids: CASSMGQGAEAFF. The V call is TRBV19, the J call TRBJ1-1; 12 bases match TRBD1. Germline-derived CDR1 and CDR2 are LNHDA and SQIVND (reference sequence). Losses at the gene ends were 3 bases for V and 8 bases for J; bases not matched to a gene: 1. This CDR3 is 13 amino acids long.

V gene TRBV28 combines with J gene TRBJ2-7; D might be TRBD2 (6 bases). This CDR3 comprises 14 residues. CDR1 and CDR2 from the germline V gene are MDHEN and SYDVKM. V lost 3 bases and J lost 1, with 10 bases in between. CDR3 sequence reads: CASSFAGRSYEQYF. The DNA of the CDR3 is TGTGCCAGCAGTTTTGCGGGGAGGTCCTACGAGCAGTACTTC. Complete variable domain (other parts from reference TRBV28 and TRBJ2-7): DVKVTQSSRYLVKRTGEKVFLECVQDMDHENMFWYRQDPGLGLRLIYFSYDVKMKEKGDIPEGYSVSREKKERFSLILESASTNQTSMYLCASSFAGRSYEQYFGPGTRLTVT.

In its sample, this clone was seen a few times. V and J are TRBV19 and TRBJ1-6, with D unresolved. From germline, CDR1 is LNHDA and CDR2 SQIVND (reference sequence). The CDR3 contains 13 residues. Deletions cut 5 bases from V and 8 bases from J, with 10 bases between. The CDR3 bases are TGTGCCAGTAGTGTCAGCGCTGATTCACCCCTCCACTTT. Protein: CASSVSADSPLHF.

This clone is a singleton in its sample. This rearrangement joins TRBV19 to TRBJ1-6, with D perhaps TRBD1 (5 bases). CDR1 and CDR2 from the germline V gene are LNHDA and SQIVND (reference sequence). CDR3 size: 16 residues. Deletions cut 5 bases from V and 10 bases from J, with 21 bases between. CDR3 coding DNA: TGTGCCAGTAGTCTCCATGGGGCCGGGGGTAACTCACCCCTCCACTTT. This encodes CASSLHGAGGNSPLHF.

The CDR3 DNA reads TGTGCCAGCAGCTCGGGACAGACCTCTGGAAACACCATATATTTT. It encodes CASSSGQTSGNTIYF. The chain carries TRBV11-2 and TRBJ1-3, with 7 bases identical to TRBD1. The V and J ends lost 4 bases and 0 bases, in that order; junction bases with no gene match: 3. The CDR3 is 15 residues long. Germline V gene data show CDR1 as SGHAT and CDR2 as FQNNGV.

The chain carries TRBV7-9 and TRBJ1-1, with D perhaps matching TRBD1 (5 bases). V dropped 5 bases and J dropped 5 bases, with 24 bases sitting between them. Germline CDR1 and CDR2: SEHNR and FQNEAQ (reference sequence). The CDR3 runs to 17 residues. In DNA form, the CDR3 reads TGTGCCAGCAGCCTACAGGTTATTCGAGGCAGAGAGACTGAAGCTTTCTTT. It translates to CASSLQVIRGRETEAFF.

V usage is TRBV5-4 and J usage is TRBJ1-4; TRBD1 matches at 8 bases. The CDR3 sequence is 14 residues long. CDR1 is SGHNT and CDR2 is YYREEE in the germline V gene (reference sequence). J was trimmed by 7 bases and V by 10 bases; bases with no gene match: 12. As DNA, the CDR3 is TGTGCCCAAAATCCAGGGGGCAGGGGTGAAAAACTGTTTTTT. This translates into CAQNPGGRGEKLFF.

The V and J genes are TRBV30 and TRBJ2-7; 7 bases match TRBD1. Per the germline V gene, CDR1 is GTSNPN and CDR2 is SVGIG (reference sequence). This CDR3 is 12 amino acids long. V trimming: 6 bases; J trimming: 6 bases; junction bases outside the gene matches: 8. This CDR3 reads CACDRVRSEQYF. For the CDR3, the DNA is TGTGCCTGCGACAGGGTGCGAAGCGAGCAGTACTTC.

The chain joins TRBV19 to TRBJ2-7; the match to TRBD1 covers 8 bases. Germline CDR1 reads LNHDA; CDR2 reads SQIVND (reference sequence). The CDR3 consists of 16 residues. J gave up 6 bases and V 9 bases, and 19 bases lay outside the gene matches. The CDR3: CASATSKTGVRSEQYF. DNA of the CDR3: TGTGCCAGCGCGACCTCTAAGACAGGGGTCAGGAGCGAGCAGTACTTC.

The rearrangement links TRBV6-5 to TRBJ2-1; tentative D call: TRBD1 (5 bases). The V end was cut by 4 bases, the J end by 7 bases, with 14 bases between. This CDR3 has 14 residues. Germline values: CDR1 MNHEY, CDR2 SVGAGI. The CDR3 spells CASSSWTTQNEQFF. CDR3 coding DNA: TGTGCCAGCAGTTCATGGACAACTCAAAATGAGCAGTTCTTC.

The rearrangement joins TRBV7-9 to TRBJ1-6, with a tentative D call TRBD1 (6 bases). CDR1 and CDR2 (germline): SEHNR, FQNEAQ (reference sequence). The CDR3 spans 14 residues. The V end lost 5 bases, the J end lost 10 bases, and 15 bases lay between the germline ends. The CDR3 sequence is CASSLQGPVSPLHF. As DNA, the CDR3 is TGTGCCAGCAGCCTACAGGGTCCGGTCTCACCCCTCCACTTT.

V and J are TRBV9 and TRBJ2-1, with TRBD2 matching over 9 bases. The J segment lost 6 bases and the V segment lost 4 bases, leaving 5 bases of the junction unmatched. This CDR3 spans 14 amino acids. CDR1 and CDR2 from the germline V gene are SGDLS and YYNGEE. CDR3 loop: CASSSRSGGNEQFF. The CDR3 DNA reads as TGTGCCAGCAGCTCCCGTAGCGGGGGCAATGAGCAGTTCTTC.

The CDR3 nucleotides read TGTGCCAGCAGCTTAGTTCTAGGGCGGCGGGATGAGCAGTTCTTC. It encodes CASSLVLGRRDEQFF. V usage is TRBV11-2 and J usage is TRBJ2-1, with D possibly TRBD2 on 5 matching bases. The CDR3 totals 15 residues. Trimming shortened V by 1 base and J by 8 bases, and 15 bases separated the two germline ends. In germline, CDR1 is SGHAT, CDR2 FQNNGV.

The chain uses TRBV15 and TRBJ1-5; D possibly corresponds to TRBD1 (5 bases). In germline, CDR1 is LNHNV, CDR2 YYDKDF (reference sequence). The CDR3 consists of 14 residues. The V end was cut by 2 bases, the J end by 3 bases, with 8 bases between. The CDR3 nucleotides are TGTGCCACCAGCAGACAGGGTGCCAATCAGCCCCAGCATTTT. It codes for CATSRQGANQPQHF.